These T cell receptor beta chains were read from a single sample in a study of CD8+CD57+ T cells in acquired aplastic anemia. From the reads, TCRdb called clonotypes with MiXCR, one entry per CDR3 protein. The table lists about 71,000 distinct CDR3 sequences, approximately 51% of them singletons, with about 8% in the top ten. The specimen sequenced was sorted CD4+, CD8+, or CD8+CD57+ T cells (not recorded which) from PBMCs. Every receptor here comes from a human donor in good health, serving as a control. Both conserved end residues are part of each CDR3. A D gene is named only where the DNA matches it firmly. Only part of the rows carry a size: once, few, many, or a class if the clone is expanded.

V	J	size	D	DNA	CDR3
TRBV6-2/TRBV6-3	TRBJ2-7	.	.	TGTGCCAGCAGTTACTCGGTTTCTGGAGGGGGAATGGAGGAGCAGTACTTC	CASSYSVSGGGMEEQYF
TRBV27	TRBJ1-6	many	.	TGTGCCAGCAGTCCCTGGTGGGGTTTTTATAATTCACCCCTCCACTTT	CASSPWWGFYNSPLHF
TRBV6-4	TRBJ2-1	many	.	TGTGCCAGCAGTGACGAGACAAAGAGCTCCTACAATGAGCAGTTCTTC	CASSDETKSSYNEQFF
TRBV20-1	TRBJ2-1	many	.	TGCAGTGCTAGGGGACTTAGCTCCCCTGAGCAGTTCTTC	CSARGLSSPEQFF
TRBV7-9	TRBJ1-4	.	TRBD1	TGTGCCAGCAGCTCGGGACAGGGTGTTGAAAAACTGTTTTTT	CASSSGQGVEKLFF
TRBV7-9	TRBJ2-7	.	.	TGTGCCAGCAGCTCCCAATCCCCACTTTACGAGCAGTACTTC	CASSSQSPLYEQYF
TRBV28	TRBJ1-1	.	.	TGTGCCAGCAGTTCCCGTGGAGGCGATGAAGCTTTCTTT	CASSSRGGDEAFF
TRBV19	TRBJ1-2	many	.	TGTGCCAGTAGTCCGCAACAGGTATCCGGGGTCGGGTATGGCTACACCTTC	CASSPQQVSGVGYGYTF
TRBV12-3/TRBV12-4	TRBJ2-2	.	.	TGTGCCAGCAGCCCGGACAGTTTCACCGGGGAGCTGTTTTTT	CASSPDSFTGELFF
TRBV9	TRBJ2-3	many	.	TGTGCCAGCAGCGTAGCCACCTCGCCCGTGGATACGCAGTATTTT	CASSVATSPVDTQYF
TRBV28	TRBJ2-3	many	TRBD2	TGTGCCAGCAGTTCTCCCCGGCTAGCGGGAGTTCCAGATACGCAGTATTTT	CASSSPRLAGVPDTQYF
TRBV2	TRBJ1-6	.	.	TGTGCCAGCAGTCAGGGTTTGTCACCCCTCCACTTT	CASSQGLSPLHF
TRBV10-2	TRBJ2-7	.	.	TGCGCCAGCCATAGAGGGGGGGCGGGTTACGAGCAGTACTTC	CASHRGGAGYEQYF
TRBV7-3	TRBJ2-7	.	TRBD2	TGTCCCAGCAGCCCGTATAGCGGGAGCTACGAGCAGTACTTC	CPSSPYSGSYEQYF
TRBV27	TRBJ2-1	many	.	TGTGCCAGCAGACAGGGCCATGAGCAGTTCTTC	CASRQGHEQFF